This is a list of T cell receptor beta chains from one sample in a study of OX40 agonist ivuxolimab in advanced cancers. The protocol was immunoSEQ multiplex PCR, while the TCRdb copy is restricted to in-frame clones and leaves out a portion. In the table there are 54,000 or so clones, approximately 87% of which are singletons. Sequencing used CD4+ or CD8+ T cells sorted from blood, obtained in a trial of the OX40 agonist ivuxolimab. The receptor set was obtained from an adult with an advanced solid tumor such as melanoma, head and neck, liver or kidney cancer. Each CDR3 is given with its conserved first and last residue. A D gene is named only where the DNA matches it firmly. Clone size is stated in some rows and not others, as once, few, many or a class when expanded.

D	size	J	V	CDR3	DNA
.	.	TRBJ1-4	TRBV29-1	CSVEVDPRGINEKLFF	TGCAGCGTTGAAGTAGATCCCCGGGGCATTAATGAAAAACTGTTTTTT
.	once	TRBJ1-4	TRBV30	CAWRVGRELFF	TGTGCCTGGAGGGTAGGACGGGAACTGTTTTTT
.	.	TRBJ2-3	TRBV5-1	CASSAETGYTDTQYF	TGCGCCAGCAGCGCGGAGACAGGTTACACAGATACGCAGTATTTT
.	.	TRBJ1-1	TRBV4-1	CASSRGHNTEAFF	TGCGCCAGCAGCCGGGGTCATAACACTGAAGCTTTCTTT
TRBD1	few	TRBJ2-6	TRBV28	CATLPQGARGANVLTF	TGTGCCACCCTGCCACAGGGGGCGCGTGGGGCCAACGTCCTGACTTTC
TRBD1	.	TRBJ1-3	TRBV7-2	CASSWRGPTGNTIYF	TGTGCCAGCAGCTGGAGGGGGCCGACAGGAAACACCATATATTTT
TRBD2	.	TRBJ2-5	TRBV7-9	CASSPGTSEETQYF	TGTGCCAGCAGCCCCGGGACTAGCGAAGAGACCCAGTACTTC
.	.	TRBJ2-5	TRBV7-2	CASSRGRGETQYF	TGTGCCAGCAGCCGGGGCAGGGGAGAGACCCAGTACTTC
TRBD2	.	TRBJ2-3	TRBV7-2	CASTFLGGGGSTDTQYF	TGTGCCAGCACCTTTCTCGGAGGCGGGGGAAGCACAGATACGCAGTATTTT
.	.	TRBJ2-4	TRBV19	CASSSNVAKNIQYF	TGTGCCAGTAGTTCTAACGTTGCCAAAAACATTCAGTACTTC
TRBD2	.	TRBJ2-3	TRBV28	CASSLSPGGADTQYF	TGTGCCAGCAGTTTATCCCCCGGGGGGGCCGATACGCAGTATTTT
.	.	TRBJ1-1	TRBV6-6	CASTSGGQTASTEAFF	TGTGCCAGCACCTCCGGGGGCCAGACTGCTAGCACTGAAGCTTTCTTT
.	.	TRBJ1-1	TRBV6-5	CASSGAGEIEAFF	TGTGCCAGCAGTGGCGCTGGCGAAATTGAAGCTTTCTTT
.	.	TRBJ2-1	TRBV2	CASSEEYNEQFF	TGTGCCAGCAGTGAAGAGTACAATGAGCAGTTCTTC
.	.	TRBJ2-7	TRBV18	CASSPGQTYEQYF	TGTGCCAGCTCACCAGGGCAGACCTACGAGCAGTACTTC
.	.	TRBJ2-7	TRBV18	CASSEGQGTYEQYF	TGTGCCAGCTCAGAGGGGCAGGGCACCTACGAGCAGTACTTC
TRBD2	.	TRBJ2-3	TRBV5-1	CASSLPGLAGGGTDTQYF	TGCGCCAGCAGCTTACCGGGACTAGCGGGAGGAGGTACAGATACGCAGTATTTT
.	once	TRBJ1-5	TRBV7-2	CASSLTGSDNQPQHF	TGTGCCAGCAGCTTAACGGGGTCAGACAATCAGCCCCAGCATTTT